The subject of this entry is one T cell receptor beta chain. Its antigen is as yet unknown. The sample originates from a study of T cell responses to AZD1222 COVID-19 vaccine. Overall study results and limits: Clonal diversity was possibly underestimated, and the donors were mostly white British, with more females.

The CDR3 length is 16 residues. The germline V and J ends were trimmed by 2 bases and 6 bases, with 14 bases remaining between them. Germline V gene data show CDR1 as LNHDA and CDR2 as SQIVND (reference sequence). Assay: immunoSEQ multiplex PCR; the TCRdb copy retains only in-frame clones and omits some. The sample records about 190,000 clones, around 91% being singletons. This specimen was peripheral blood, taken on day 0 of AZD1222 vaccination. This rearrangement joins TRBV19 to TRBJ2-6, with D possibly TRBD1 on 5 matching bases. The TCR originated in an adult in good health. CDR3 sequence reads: CASSIILGRAANVLTF. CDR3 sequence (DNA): TGTGCCAGTAGTATAATTTTGGGGCGCGCGGCCAACGTCCTGACTTTC.